This TCR beta chain was identified during a study of shared clonotypes between healthy human individuals. Produced via immunoSEQ multiplex PCR; TCRdb's table is partial and in-frame only. In the table there are approximately 1,500,000 clones, around 95% of which are singletons. This clonotype was sampled from a man in his thirties or forties in good health. Sequencing used naive CD4+ T cells sorted from blood. Documented subset: CD45RA+ positively selected.

CDR3 DNA: TGTGCCAGTAGTGGGGGAATAGTAGATACGCAGTATTTT. Its translation: CASSGGIVDTQYF. This chain links TRBV19 with TRBJ2-3; possibly TRBD1 or TRBD2 for D (5 bases each). V was pared by 5 bases and J by 5 bases, with 11 bases between. Germline-derived CDR1 and CDR2 are LNHDA and SQIVND (reference sequence). The CDR3 runs to 13 residues.